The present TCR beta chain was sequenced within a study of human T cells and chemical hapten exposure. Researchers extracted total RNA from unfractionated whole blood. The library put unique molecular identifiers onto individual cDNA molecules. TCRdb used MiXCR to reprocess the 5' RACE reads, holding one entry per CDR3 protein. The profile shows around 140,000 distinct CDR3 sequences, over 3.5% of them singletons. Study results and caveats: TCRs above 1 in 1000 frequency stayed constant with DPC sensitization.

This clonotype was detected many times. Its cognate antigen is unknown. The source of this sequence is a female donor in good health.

The CDR3 loop reads CASTQRGGFTDTQYF. DNA for the CDR3: TGTGCCAGCACCCAGCGGGGGGGGTTCACAGATACGCAGTATTTT. The V and J genes are TRBV6-1 and TRBJ2-3, with TRBD2 matching 10 bases. Per germline, CDR1 MNHNS and CDR2 SASEGT. This CDR3 contains 15 residues. V shed 7 bases and J 2 bases; nucleotides not matched to a gene: 6.